The 17 T cell receptor beta chains reported below all come from one sample, sequenced in a study of T-cell reconstitution after alpha-beta-depleted transplantation in children. As it was prepared, the TCRbeta library received unique molecular identifiers. TCRdb re-derived calls from the PCR reads in MiXCR, one entry per CDR3 protein. The data contain about 830,000 distinct CDR3 sequences, roughly 15% of them singletons. Specimen: PBMCs, mostly from graft donor cells, collected 360 days after TCRalphabeta/CD19-depleted stem cell transplant. All receptors come from a male patient between 5 and 17 years old who had a stem cell transplant for acute lymphoblastic leukemia, so the T cells may come from the graft donor.

This clonotype was seen only a few times. In nucleotides, the CDR3 is TGTGCCAGCAGAGTACTCGGGGCAGAAAAGAATGAGCAGTTCTTC. Protein sequence: CASRVLGAEKNEQFF. V is TRBV12-3 or TRBV12-4 and J is TRBJ2-1; D is perhaps TRBD1 or TRBD2 (5 bases each). V dropped 6 bases and J dropped 7 bases, with 19 bases sitting between them. This CDR3 is 15 amino acids long.

There are a few counts of this clonotype. The CDR3: CATGGPSTDTQYF. The CDR3 region has the DNA TGTGCCACCGGGGGGCCTAGCACAGATACGCAGTATTTT. This chain connects TRBV24-1 to TRBJ2-3; D might be TRBD1 or TRBD2, each matching 6 bases. CDR1 is KGHDR and CDR2 is SFDVKD in the germline V gene. V was pared by 9 bases and J by 0 bases, with 9 bases between. The CDR3 extends over 13 amino acids.

J is TRBJ2-7 and V is TRBV28, with 7 bases that match TRBD1. CDR3 length: 17 amino acids. V shed 2 bases, J shed 0 bases, and the junction held 10 bases outside the gene matches. CDR1 MDHEN and CDR2 SYDVKM come from the germline V gene. As DNA, the CDR3 is TGTGCCAGCAGTTTAATCCGACAGGGTGGGAGCTCCTACGAGCAGTACTTC. It is translated as CASSLIRQGGSSYEQYF. Combining the CDR3 with reference TRBV28 and TRBJ2-7 gives the whole variable domain DVKVTQSSRYLVKRTGEKVFLECVQDMDHENMFWYRQDPGLGLRLIYFSYDVKMKEKGDIPEGYSVSREKKERFSLILESASTNQTSMYLCASSLIRQGGSSYEQYFGPGTRLTVT.

This clonotype was counted ten times or more. This chain uses TRBV5-1 with TRBJ2-5; TRBD2 matches 13 bases. Germline V CDR1 and CDR2: SGHRS, YFSETQ. J lost 4 bases, V lost 0 bases, and 3 bases had no gene match. This CDR3 has 16 amino acids. The DNA for the CDR3 is TGCGCCAGCAGCTTGGCCAGACTAGCGGGAGGAGAGACCCAGTACTTC. Protein sequence: CASSLARLAGGETQYF.

Only a few counts were recorded for this clonotype. Here the CDR3 DNA reads TGTGCCAGCAGTTTAAATAGGGAGCAGTTCTTC. It yields the protein CASSLNREQFF. The chain uses TRBV12-3 or TRBV12-4 and TRBJ2-1, with no clear D. The CDR3 is made up of 11 amino acids. Trimming stripped 2 bases from V and 10 bases from J, with 6 bases between.

This clonotype appeared many times. The chain employs TRBV15 and TRBJ2-4, with D perhaps given as TRBD1 or TRBD2 (5 bases each). V lost 5 bases and J lost 0, with 14 bases in between. This CDR3 contains 16 residues. Germline CDR1 is LNHNV and CDR2 is YYDKDF (reference sequence). Here the CDR3 reads CATSARDRLAKNIQYF. The CDR3 DNA reads TGTGCCACCAGCGCCCGGGACCGATTAGCCAAAAACATTCAGTACTTC.

The chain is built from TRBV7-9 and TRBJ2-7; no clear D gene. The CDR3 sequence is 11 residues long. CDR1 and CDR2 (germline): SEHNR, FQNEAQ (reference sequence). The ends were cut back, 6 bases at V and 6 bases at J, with 9 bases in the middle. CDR3 in amino acids: CASRLTIEQYF. CDR3 coding DNA: TGTGCCAGCAGACTTACAATCGAGCAGTACTTC.

This clonotype was seen a handful of times. The V and J genes are TRBV5-1 and TRBJ2-1; 7 nucleotides match TRBD2. After removal of 3 bases from V and 2 bases from J, the junction contained 5 bases not matched to a gene. Germline CDR1 SGHRS, CDR2 YFSETQ. This CDR3 comprises 15 residues. This chain's CDR3 is CASSWSGTPYNEQFF. For the CDR3, the DNA is TGCGCCAGCAGCTGGAGCGGGACCCCCTACAATGAGCAGTTCTTC.

The table lists this clonotype with many counts. J is TRBJ1-4 and V is TRBV29-1; D is undetermined. The CDR3 has 12 residues. Germline loops: CDR1 SQVTM, CDR2 ANQGSEA. V was clipped by 7 bases and J by 8 bases, with 14 bases between them. The DNA of the CDR3 is TGCAGCGGTCAGAACCAGCGGGAAAAACTGTTTTTT. Encoded protein: CSGQNQREKLFF.

This clonotype was seen a handful of times. The chain couples TRBV18 to TRBJ2-3, with unresolved D. The germline V gene has CDR1 KGHSH and CDR2 LQKENI. The CDR3 covers 14 residues. Deletions cut 0 bases from V and 5 bases from J, with 9 bases between. CDR3 nucleotide sequence: TGTGCCAGCTCACCACCCATCATTGGAGATACGCAGTATTTT. Translation: CASSPPIIGDTQYF.

This clonotype has at least ten counts. The J gene is TRBJ1-3, the V gene TRBV5-1; 8 positions match TRBD1. The CDR3 runs 15 residues. Germline V gene data show CDR1 as SGHRS and CDR2 as YFSETQ. J was trimmed by 4 bases and V by 3 bases; bases with no gene match: 6. In DNA, the CDR3 is TGCGCCAGCAGCTACCAGGGGGCGAACGGAAACACCATATATTTT. This translates into CASSYQGANGNTIYF.

This clonotype was observed a few times. The chain couples TRBV25-1 to TRBJ2-7; a weak D match, TRBD2 (7 bases). V lost 4 bases to trimming and J lost 6 bases, with 19 bases between them. The CDR3 is 15 residues long. Germline-derived CDR1 and CDR2 are MGHDK and SYGVNS. This chain's CDR3 is CASSGGPGSGAEQYF. The CDR3 nucleotides read TGTGCCAGCAGTGGGGGGCCCGGGAGCGGGGCCGAGCAGTACTTC.

This chain links TRBV23-1 with TRBJ1-4; TRBD1 agrees at 8 bases. TRBV23-1 is placed among ORFs of uncertain function. The CDR3 has 18 residues. With V trimmed by 4 bases and J by 7 bases, 17 bases remained unmatched. The CDR3 loop is CASSPTRHAGGRSEKLFF. DNA for the CDR3: TGCGCCAGCAGTCCTACGAGGCATGCAGGGGGCCGTTCTGAAAAACTGTTTTTT.

The V and J genes are TRBV29-1 and TRBJ2-7, with D possibly TRBD2 on 6 matching bases. This CDR3 is built from 15 residues. The V gene's germline CDR1 is SQVTM and CDR2 ANQGSEA. CDR3 amino acids: CTLYVGEVISYEQYF. CDR3 sequence (DNA): TGCACCCTTTACGTGGGGGAGGTTATATCCTACGAGCAGTACTTC.

This chain links TRBV15 with TRBJ2-7; 7 bases match TRBD1. V trimming: 5 bases; J trimming: 3 bases; junction bases outside the gene matches: 7. Germline CDR1 and CDR2: LNHNV and YYDKDF (reference sequence). The CDR3 consists of 14 residues. The CDR3 protein is CATSPRQGNYEQYF. CDR3 DNA sequence: TGTGCCACCAGCCCTCGACAGGGTAACTACGAGCAGTACTTC.

This clonotype was seen a few times. The chain is built from TRBV4-1 and TRBJ1-3; D not certain. The V end was cut by 6 bases, the J end by 4 bases, with 16 bases between. This CDR3 region has 15 residues. Germline-derived CDR1 and CDR2 are MGHRA and YSYEKL. CDR3 sequence reads: CASSERGPQGNTIYF. CDR3 nucleotide sequence: TGCGCCAGCAGTGAAAGAGGACCGCAGGGAAACACCATATATTTT.

This clonotype was found a few times. V usage is TRBV5-5 and J usage is TRBJ1-4; 8 nucleotides agree with TRBD1. The J segment lost 8 bases and the V segment lost 3 bases, leaving 12 bases of the junction unmatched. CDR3 length: 16 residues. Looked up from germline, CDR1 is SGHKS and CDR2 is YYEKEE (reference sequence). The CDR3 nucleotides are TGTGCCAGCAGCTATTCCCAGGGGGCGCCGAGGGAAAAACTGTTTTTT. Its protein is CASSYSQGAPREKLFF.